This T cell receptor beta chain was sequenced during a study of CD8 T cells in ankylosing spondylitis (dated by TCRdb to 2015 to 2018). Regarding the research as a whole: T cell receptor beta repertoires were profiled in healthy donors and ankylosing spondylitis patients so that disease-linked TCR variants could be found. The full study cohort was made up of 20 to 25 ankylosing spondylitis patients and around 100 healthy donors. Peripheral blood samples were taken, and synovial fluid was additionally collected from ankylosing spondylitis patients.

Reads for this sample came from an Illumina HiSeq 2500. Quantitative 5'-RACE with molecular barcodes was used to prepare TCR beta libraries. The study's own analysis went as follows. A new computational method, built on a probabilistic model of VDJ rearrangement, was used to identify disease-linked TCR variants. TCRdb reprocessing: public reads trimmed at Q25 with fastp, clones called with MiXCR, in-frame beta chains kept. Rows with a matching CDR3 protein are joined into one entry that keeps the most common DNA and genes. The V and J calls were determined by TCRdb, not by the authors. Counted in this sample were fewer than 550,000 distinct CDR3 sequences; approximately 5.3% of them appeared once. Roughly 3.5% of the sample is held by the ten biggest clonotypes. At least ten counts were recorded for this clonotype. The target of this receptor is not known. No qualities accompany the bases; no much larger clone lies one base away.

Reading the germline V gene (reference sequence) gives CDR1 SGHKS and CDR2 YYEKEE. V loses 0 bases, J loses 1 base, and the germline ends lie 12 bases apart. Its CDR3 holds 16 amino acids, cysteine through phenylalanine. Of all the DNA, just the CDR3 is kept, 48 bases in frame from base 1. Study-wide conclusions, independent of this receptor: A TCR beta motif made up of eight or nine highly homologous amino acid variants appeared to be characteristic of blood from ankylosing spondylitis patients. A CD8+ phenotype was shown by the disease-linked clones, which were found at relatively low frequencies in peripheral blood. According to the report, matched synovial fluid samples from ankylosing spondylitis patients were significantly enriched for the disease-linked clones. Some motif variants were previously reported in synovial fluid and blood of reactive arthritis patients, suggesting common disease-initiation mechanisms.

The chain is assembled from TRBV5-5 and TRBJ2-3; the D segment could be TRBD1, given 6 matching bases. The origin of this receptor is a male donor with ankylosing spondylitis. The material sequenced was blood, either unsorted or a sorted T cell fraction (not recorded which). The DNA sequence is TGTGCCAGCAGCTTGGCACAGGGAGCGCGCACAGATACGCAGTATTTT. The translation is CASSLAQGARTDTQYF.